These 31 T cell receptor beta chains originate from one sample sequenced in a study of T cells expressing NK-cell markers. Reprocessing the 5' RACE reads, TCRdb reports a single entry for every CDR3 protein and omits DNA. The table for this sample gives 300,000 to 500,000 distinct CDR3 sequences. Sequenced material: blood T cells: a sorted CD56 or NKG2C T cell subset, CD4+ or CD8+ T cells, or bulk PBMC T cells (not recorded which). These receptors came from a woman aged 45-60 years in good health.

The CDR3 here is CASSQDWNIQYF. The chain uses TRBV10-1 and TRBJ2-4. The CDR3 is 12 residues long. The germline V gene has CDR1 WNHNN and CDR2 SYGVQD (reference sequence).

The rearrangement links TRBV12-3 or TRBV12-4 to TRBJ2-2. CDR3 length: 15 amino acids. This CDR3 reads CASSFRTSNTGELFF.

The chain links TRBV12-3 or TRBV12-4 to TRBJ2-5; the TCRdb D gene call, TRBD2, has no DNA to confirm it. CDR3 length: 15 amino acids. CDR3 residues: CASSLGGPNGETQYF.

The chain combines TRBV7-2 with TRBJ2-7; TCRdb gives TRBD1 as the D gene, but with no DNA this cannot be confirmed. This CDR3 region has 14 residues. Germline values: CDR1 SGHTA, CDR2 FQGNSA. The CDR3 loop is CASSLGGGVGEQYF. Looking up the rest from reference TRBV7-2 and TRBJ2-7 gives the full variable domain: GAGVSQSPSNKVTEKGKDVELRCDPISGHTALYWYRQSLGQGLEFLIYFQGNSAPDKSGLPSDRFSAERTGGSVSTLTIQRTQQEDSAVYLCASSLGGGVGEQYFGPGTRLTVT.

The chain is built from TRBV5-1 and TRBJ2-1; the D call of TRBD2 rests on TCRdb alone, since no DNA is present to check it. Germline CDR1 is SGHRS and CDR2 is YFSETQ. The CDR3 sequence is 14 residues long. The chain's CDR3 is CASSGTSAYNEQFF.

V usage is TRBV27 and J usage is TRBJ2-1; lacking DNA, the TRBD2 call made by TCRdb goes unchecked. This CDR3 is 20 amino acids long. Germline V lookup: CDR1 MNHEY, CDR2 SMNVEV (reference sequence). The CDR3 loop is CASSPPFRASALWSENEQFF.

The gene calls are TRBV5-6 and TRBJ2-1; TCRdb picks TRBD2, but there is no DNA to check that call. The CDR3 consists of 14 residues. Germline V gene data show CDR1 as SGHDT and CDR2 as YYEEEE. The chain's CDR3 is CASSWGTGRNEQFF.

The chain combines TRBV10-3 with TRBJ2-2; as DNA is missing, the TRBD2 call by TCRdb cannot be tested. Germline V gene lookup returns CDR1 ENHRY and CDR2 SYGVKD. CDR3 size: 15 residues. CDR3 sequence: CAISDGRTNTGELFF.

The chain's CDR3 is CASSFTLDQETQYF. V is TRBV5-1 and J is TRBJ2-5; TCRdb reports TRBD2, a call that lacks DNA to check it against. Germline-derived CDR1 and CDR2 are SGHRS and YFSETQ. This CDR3 spans 14 amino acids.

This chain connects TRBV29-1 to TRBJ1-1. The CDR3 spans 15 residues. From germline, CDR1 is SQVTM and CDR2 ANQGSEA. The CDR3 protein is CSVEDWQATNTEAFF.

The chain combines TRBV29-1 with TRBJ2-5. Germline CDR1 SQVTM, CDR2 ANQGSEA. This CDR3 spans 13 amino acids. The CDR3 protein is CSVEHRLSETQYF.

The chain is built from TRBV5-4 and TRBJ2-7. The CDR3 is made up of 16 amino acids. Per the germline V gene, CDR1 is SGHNT and CDR2 is YYREEE (reference sequence). The CDR3 loop is CASSLASTATSYEQYF.

The V and J genes are TRBV12-3 or TRBV12-4 and TRBJ2-1; there is no DNA to check the TCRdb D call of TRBD2. CDR3 length: 13 residues. This CDR3 is CASQSGPFDEQFF.

The chain links TRBV27 to TRBJ2-1. Germline-derived CDR1 and CDR2 are MNHEY and SMNVEV (reference sequence). The CDR3 consists of 15 residues. The CDR3 region is CASTKTSAFQNEQFF.

V and J are TRBV6-5 and TRBJ2-1. The CDR3 has 12 residues. The V gene's germline CDR1 is MNHEY and CDR2 SVGAGI. This CDR3 reads CASSLGLREQFF.

The rearrangement links TRBV13 to TRBJ2-2; the D call of TRBD1 rests on TCRdb alone, since no DNA is present to check it. The CDR3 runs 14 residues. The V gene's germline CDR1 is PRHDT and CDR2 FYEKMQ (reference sequence). CDR3 residues: CASSGGSGTGELFF.

The V call is TRBV7-9, the J call TRBJ2-4; TCRdb lists TRBD1, though no DNA is available to test this call. Germline assignment: CDR1 SEHNR and CDR2 FQNEAQ (reference sequence). The CDR3 is made up of 15 amino acids. This CDR3 is CASSGLGEAKNIQYF.

The gene calls are TRBV12-3 or TRBV12-4 and TRBJ2-2; TCRdb returns TRBD2, unconfirmable since there is no DNA. The CDR3 has 13 residues. The chain's CDR3 is CASRDYRRGELFF.

V usage is TRBV11-2 and J usage is TRBJ2-1; TCRdb's D call, TRBD2, is unchecked because there is no DNA. This CDR3 is 16 amino acids long. CDR1 and CDR2 from the germline V gene are SGHAT and FQNNGV. CDR3 protein: CASSTRSGKTYNEQFF. Based on the CDR3 plus reference TRBV11-2 and TRBJ2-1, the full variable domain is EAGVAQSPRYKIIEKRQSVAFWCNPISGHATLYWYQQILGQGPKLLIQFQNNGVVDDSQLPKDRFSAERLKGVDSTLKIQPAKLEDSAVYLCASSTRSGKTYNEQFFGPGTRLTVL.

The chain combines TRBV7-3 with TRBJ2-1; no DNA is available, so the TRBD1 call from TCRdb remains unchecked. This CDR3 has 13 residues. Germline values: CDR1 SGHTA, CDR2 FQGTGA. The CDR3 region is CASSFFRGNEQFF.

The chain recombines TRBV7-9 with TRBJ2-5; without DNA, the TCRdb call of TRBD1 cannot be checked. Germline CDR1 is SEHNR and CDR2 is FQNEAQ (reference sequence). The CDR3 has 15 residues. Here the CDR3 reads CASSPGTGDQETQYF.

The CDR3 loop reads CSVPGLSNTGELFF. The rearrangement uses TRBV29-1 and TRBJ2-2; TCRdb's D call, TRBD2, is unchecked because there is no DNA. Germline V lookup: CDR1 SQVTM, CDR2 ANQGSEA. The CDR3 has 14 amino acids.

V gene TRBV7-8 combines with J gene TRBJ1-1; TCRdb's D gene call, TRBD1, goes unchecked for lack of DNA. CDR1 is SGHVS, CDR2 FQNEAQ, per germline. This CDR3 region has 14 residues. This chain's CDR3 is CASSLTGQAFEAFF.

The CDR3 here is CSVEIAGGGFF. The V and J genes are TRBV29-1 and TRBJ2-1; with no DNA, the TCRdb D assignment of TRBD2 cannot be verified. The CDR3 sequence is 11 residues long. Germline assignment: CDR1 SQVTM and CDR2 ANQGSEA.

The chain has TRBV7-6 and TRBJ2-4; TCRdb reports TRBD1, a call that lacks DNA to check it against. This CDR3 is built from 19 residues. Looked up from germline, CDR1 is SGHVS and CDR2 is FNYEAQ. This CDR3 reads CASSLERTGGWVAKNIQYF.

V gene TRBV20-1 combines with J gene TRBJ1-1; the TCRdb D gene call, TRBD1, has no DNA to confirm it. CDR1 and CDR2 (germline): DFQATT, SNEGSKA (reference sequence). CDR3 length equals 13 residues. The CDR3: CSAREGGQREAFF.

The CDR3 here is CASSVEQITEAFF. The V call is TRBV10-2, the J call TRBJ1-1. Looked up from germline, CDR1 is WSHSY and CDR2 is SAAADI. The CDR3 loop spans 13 amino acids.

The chain joins TRBV24-1 to TRBJ2-3; TCRdb returns TRBD2, unconfirmable since there is no DNA. The CDR3 totals 13 residues. Germline V lookup: CDR1 KGHDR, CDR2 SFDVKD. The CDR3 sequence: CATSPRARDTQYF.

The rearrangement uses TRBV11-3 and TRBJ2-3; TCRdb designates TRBD1, a call that cannot be tested without DNA. CDR1 is SGHNT, CDR2 YENEEA, per germline. The CDR3 covers 16 residues. The CDR3 spells CASSLAGRAATDTQYF.

V is TRBV12-3 or TRBV12-4 and J is TRBJ2-1; TCRdb gives TRBD2 as the D gene, but with no DNA this cannot be confirmed. CDR3 length equals 17 residues. This chain's CDR3 is CASSLIVGGAGYNEQFF.

The rearrangement uses TRBV5-1 and TRBJ2-2; TCRdb returns TRBD2, unconfirmable since there is no DNA. CDR3 length: 14 amino acids. CDR1 and CDR2 from the germline V gene are SGHRS and YFSETQ. The CDR3 is CASSLSGRTGELFF.